Listed below are T cell receptor beta chains from one sample, sequenced in a study of T-cell memory formation after mild COVID-19. TCRdb re-called the 5' RACE reads through MiXCR, storing one row per CDR3 protein. Of some 490,000 distinct CDR3 sequences listed, 15% to 20% were seen once; the top ten hold about 12%. Sequenced sample: PBMCs or a T cell subset sorted from them (not recorded which). The receptors here all came from an adult woman who had mild COVID-19 (a few samples of this study predate the infection). Cell type and time point are not known. The conserved cysteine and the conserved F or W are not part of the CDR3 here.

V: TRBV9; length: 10; J: TRBJ2-1; CDR3: ASSYYENEQF
V: TRBV6-2/TRBV6-3; length: 10; J: TRBJ2-7; CDR3: ASRDDRGEQY
V: TRBV6-5; length: 12; J: TRBJ2-7; CDR3: ASQGTRSSYEQY
V: TRBV3-1; length: 14; J: TRBJ2-1; CDR3: ASSQANLAAYNEQF
V: TRBV20-1; length: 13; J: TRBJ2-1; CDR3: SARGNLVSYNEQF
V: TRBV5-1; length: 14; J: TRBJ1-6; CDR3: ASSSGTGSYNSPLH
V: TRBV4-1; length: 13; J: TRBJ2-1; CDR3: ASSQDTLAGGQHH
V: TRBV7-8; length: 12; J: TRBJ2-1; CDR3: ASSLVAHNNEQF
V: TRBV6-2/TRBV6-3; length: 15; J: TRBJ2-3; CDR3: ASSYKVVGADTDTQY
V: TRBV7-3; length: 13; J: TRBJ2-3; CDR3: ASSNMGLAKDTQY